This T cell receptor beta chain was retrieved from a study of blood T cell repertoires in COVID-19. Study summary: Some COVID-19 samples were acute and others convalescent; all came from the United States, Italy and Spain. In each case, the material was cDNA or gDNA derived from T cells, B-cell-depleted T cells, or PBMCs.

This clone was found once. As processed by the authors: The assay estimated nucleated cells by amplifying reference gene primers. The method was immunoSEQ multiplex PCR; TCRdb's version includes in-frame clones alone and lacks a portion of them. D and trimming come from the DNA, and the V and J calls and clone size come from that table. The sample records hundreds of thousands of clones, 65% to 90% being singletons. The CDR3 contains 15 residues. The V gene's germline CDR1 is WNHNN and CDR2 SYGVQD (reference sequence). V was trimmed by 3 bases and J by 1 base, leaving 11 bases between them. The rearrangement joins TRBV10-1 to TRBJ2-3; D ambiguous. The receptor was derived from a woman aged 50 to 60 with acute or convalescent COVID-19. Specimen: peripheral blood. CDR3 nucleotide sequence: TGCGCCAGCAGTGAACGGTCGCCGGGCACAGATACGCAGTATTTT. Translation: CASSERSPGTDTQYF.